The T cell receptor (beta chain) under discussion was sequenced for a study of T cells in Graves' hyperthyroidism and ophthalmopathy. Study-level points and caveats: In simple terms, a model built on 13 V-J features told ophthalmopathy apart from stable hyperthyroidism.

V shed 5 bases and J 2 bases; nucleotides not matched to a gene: 9. Germline CDR1 is MNHEY and CDR2 is SVGEGT. CDR3 length: 16 amino acids. Regions amplified from RNA transcripts were the TCR beta CDR3 regions. First-round RT-PCR of the TCR CDR3 relied on the HTBI primer set. TCRdb fed the multiplex PCR reads into MiXCR, producing one record per CDR3 protein. The sample records about 340,000 distinct CDR3 sequences, roughly 23% being singletons. Remarks on this clonotype: What it recognizes is unknown.

Sequenced material: blood. The receptor was derived from a woman aged 45-65 years with Graves' hyperthyroidism. The gene calls are TRBV6-2 or TRBV6-3 and TRBJ2-7; 10 bases agree with TRBD1. The CDR3 spells CASSGGQGKVPYEQYF. CDR3 nucleotide sequence: TGTGCCAGCAGTGGGGGACAGGGGAAAGTTCCCTACGAGCAGTACTTC.